This T cell receptor beta chain was retrieved from a study of blood T cell repertoires in COVID-19. At the level of the study: The cDNA or gDNA used as material had been derived from T cells, B-cell-depleted T cells, or PBMCs.

Germline assignment: CDR1 MDHEN and CDR2 SYDVKM. The CDR3 is 14 residues long. Trimming took 5 bases from V and 5 from J; bases not matched to a gene: 6. Source study methods: It was from reference gene primer amplification that nucleated cell counts were estimated. Only in-frame clones appear in the TCRdb table, and some are missing; sequencing was by immunoSEQ multiplex PCR. Clonal size and the V and J genes are those of that table, whereas D and trimming came from the DNA. The sample has 210,000 or so clones; 86% are singletons. Enrollees, 18 to 89 years old, lived in fewer than 25 US areas. The sequence was obtained from a woman in her fifties or sixties in a cohort exposed to, infected with or recovered from COVID-19 (not recorded which). Sequencing was performed on PBMCs or T cells enriched from blood (not recorded which). This chain joins TRBV28 and TRBJ1-3; 7 bases agree with TRBD1. The DNA for the CDR3 is TGTGCCAGCAGTCGTCCGGGACAGAGAAACACCATATATTTT. This sequence encodes CASSRPGQRNTIYF.